This T cell receptor beta chain was obtained from a study of T-cell memory formation after mild COVID-19. Study at large: The TCR clusters were mostly specific to one donor.

Study-level results: CD8+ contracting clones occupied EMRA, while CD4+ ones occupied mainly CM and EM.

Amplification by 5'RACE using constant-segment primers produced TCR alpha and TCR beta cDNA libraries that carried sample barcodes and UMIs. Each CDR3 protein is one row after TCRdb ran MiXCR on the 5' RACE reads. The table has 360,000 or so distinct CDR3 sequences, around 30% seen once. Germline V gene lookup returns CDR1 MNHEY and CDR2 SVGEGT. The CDR3 is made up of 12 amino acids. Trimming took off 4 bases at V and 9 bases at J, with 10 bases between the two ends. As for this clonotype: The antigen remains unidentified.

The sample consisted of PBMCs or a T cell subset sorted from them (not recorded which). The chain joins TRBV6-2 or TRBV6-3 to TRBJ2-1; D gene unclear. This TCR came from an adult woman who had mild COVID-19 (a few samples of this study predate the infection). Cell type and time point are not known. CDR3 nucleotide sequence: TGTGCCAGCAGTTTCCCTATGGCTGAGCAGTTCTTC. Its translation: CASSFPMAEQFF.